Below, 24 T cell receptor beta chains from the same sample are listed, as sequenced in a study of CD8 T cells in Susac syndrome. RNA amounts of roughly 0.45 to 1 ug underwent reverse transcription with random hexamers. TCRdb re-called the immunoSEQ multiplex PCR reads with MiXCR, one entry per CDR3 protein. The table shows roughly 200,000 distinct CDR3 sequences, with 95% occurring only once. What was sequenced was CD4+ T cells from PBMCs. Receptor source: a human donor in good health.

The V and J genes are TRBV3-1 and TRBJ2-5, with D uncertain. The CDR3 is 10 amino acids. V dropped 4 bases and J dropped 4 bases, with 1 base sitting between them. From germline, CDR1 is LGHDT and CDR2 YNNKEL (reference sequence). CDR3 sequence (DNA): TGTGCCAGCAGCCGAGAGACCCAGTACTTC. Translating it yields CASSRETQYF.

J is TRBJ1-5 and V is TRBV29-1, with no clear D. Between the trimmed V and J ends, which lost 7 bases and 0 bases, there was a span of 13 bases. The CDR3 extends over 14 amino acids. Germline loops: CDR1 SQVTM, CDR2 ANQGSEA. The CDR3 DNA is TGCAGCGCGTCGGAAGGAAATAGCAATCAGCCCCAGCATTTT. Protein: CSASEGNSNQPQHF.

The chain has TRBV29-1 and TRBJ2-7; D might be TRBD2 (6 bases). V lost 5 bases, J lost 4 bases, and 12 bases lay in between. This CDR3 spans 12 amino acids. Germline assignment: CDR1 SQVTM and CDR2 ANQGSEA. The CDR3 is CSVITEGYEQYF. CDR3 nucleotides: TGCAGCGTTATCACGGAGGGGTACGAGCAGTACTTC.

The gene calls are TRBV12-3 or TRBV12-4 and TRBJ1-5; D unresolved. CDR3 size: 12 residues. Trimming took off 3 bases at V and 9 bases at J, with 9 bases between the two ends. In nucleotides, the CDR3 is TGTGCCAGCAGTTTTCCCAAAGGGCCCCAGCATTTT. Translated, it gives CASSFPKGPQHF.

The rearrangement links TRBV20-1 to TRBJ2-5, with 7 positions matching TRBD1. The V gene end was trimmed by 5 bases and the J gene end by 6 bases; junction bases not matched to a gene: 6. The CDR3 is 12 residues long. Germline lookup yields CDR1 DFQATT and CDR2 SNEGSKA (reference sequence). CDR3 in amino acids: CSASGQPQTQYF. The CDR3 DNA reads TGCAGTGCTTCGGGACAGCCCCAGACCCAGTACTTC.

This clonotype was seen only once. This chain joins TRBV4-1 and TRBJ1-4; D gene uncertain. The V gene lost 0 bases and the J gene lost 0 bases, with 14 bases spanning the gap. The CDR3 is 18 amino acids. Germline V lookup: CDR1 MGHRA, CDR2 YSYEKL. The CDR3 here is CASSQDRMGFSTNEKLFF. The CDR3 nucleotides read TGCGCCAGCAGCCAAGATAGGATGGGATTTTCAACTAATGAAAAACTGTTTTTT.

This sequence joins TRBV29-1 and TRBJ2-5; D gene unclear. Germline values: CDR1 SQVTM, CDR2 ANQGSEA. Trimming removed 7 bases from V and 1 base from J, with 13 bases in between. The CDR3 has 13 residues. This chain's CDR3 is CSATLSSQETQYF. The CDR3 DNA sequence: TGCAGCGCCACGTTGAGTTCCCAAGAGACCCAGTACTTC.

The gene calls are TRBV5-1 and TRBJ2-5, with TRBD2 matching over 9 bases. The CDR3 runs to 15 residues. Per the germline V gene, CDR1 is SGHRS and CDR2 is YFSETQ. With V trimmed by 1 base and J by 3 bases, 4 bases remained unmatched. CDR3 residues: CASSLSKREEETQYF. As DNA, the CDR3 is TGCGCCAGCAGCTTGAGTAAGCGGGAGGAAGAGACCCAGTACTTC.

This clonotype is a singleton in its sample. The chain carries TRBV20-1 and TRBJ2-1, with 9 nucleotides matching TRBD2. The CDR3 sequence is 13 residues long. Trimming removed 6 bases from V and 9 bases from J; junction bases left unmatched: 9. Germline CDR1 and CDR2: DFQATT and SNEGSKA (reference sequence). The CDR3 sequence: CSALRGGRIEQFF. CDR3 DNA sequence: TGCAGTGCGTTGCGGGGGGGCCGAATTGAGCAGTTCTTC.

The chain couples TRBV28 to TRBJ2-1, with 7 bases identical to TRBD2. From germline, CDR1 is MDHEN and CDR2 SYDVKM. The CDR3 totals 13 residues. J was trimmed by 2 bases and V by 11 bases; bases with no gene match: 6. CDR3 bases: TGTGCCTACGGGAGGAACGCCTACAATGAGCAGTTCTTC. Its protein product is CAYGRNAYNEQFF.

This chain uses TRBV20-1 with TRBJ2-5, with TRBD2 identical over 7 bases. There are 15 residues in the CDR3. Germline V gene sequence: CDR1 DFQATT, CDR2 SNEGSKA (reference sequence). J lost 3 bases, V lost 6 bases, and 13 bases had no gene match. The CDR3 is CSAPGRAGQEETQYF. The CDR3 DNA reads as TGCAGTGCCCCCGGGCGAGCGGGGCAAGAAGAGACCCAGTACTTC.

With respect to this clonotype: One end of the junction does not line up with germline, which may come from a read error. The gene calls are TRBV9 and TRBJ1-1, with D uncertain. The CDR3 sequence is 14 residues long. Per germline, CDR1 SGDLS and CDR2 YYNGEE. The CDR3 is CASSVVLQASEVFF. The CDR3 DNA reads as TGTGCCAGCAGCGTAGTACTCCAGGCCTCTGAAGTTTTCTTT.

V usage is TRBV10-3 and J usage is TRBJ2-7; weak D call: TRBD2 (6 bases). CDR1 is ENHRY, CDR2 SYGVKD, per germline. V was cut by 10 bases and J by 4 bases, with 17 bases left in between. This CDR3 has 13 residues. The CDR3 nucleotides are TGTGCCACCGGGACCGGGGGTATGTACGAGCAGTACTTC. Amino acids: CATGTGGMYEQYF.

The chain has TRBV20-1 and TRBJ2-1; TRBD1 aligns across 9 bases. This CDR3 has 15 residues. CDR1 and CDR2 from the germline V gene are DFQATT and SNEGSKA (reference sequence). Trimming removed 4 bases from V and 0 bases from J; junction bases left unmatched: 4. The CDR3 sequence: CSATTGGHSYNEQFF. The CDR3, as DNA: TGCAGTGCTACTACAGGGGGCCACTCCTACAATGAGCAGTTCTTC.

The rearrangement uses TRBV3-1 and TRBJ2-4; D unresolved. Between the trimmed V and J ends, which lost 1 base and 9 bases, there was a span of 7 bases. The V gene's germline CDR1 is LGHDT and CDR2 YNNKEL (reference sequence). This CDR3 has 12 amino acids. DNA of the CDR3: TGTGCCAGCAGCCAAGGGTCTGGCATTCAGTACTTC. It translates to CASSQGSGIQYF.

The chain employs TRBV21-1 and TRBJ2-7; TRBD2 was called by the table and not checked on the DNA. TRBV21-1 is deemed a pseudogene. The CDR3 spans 15 residues. CDR3 in DNA: TGTGCCAGCAGCCACCAGAGTCCGGGTAGATACGAGCAGTACTTC. Its protein product is CASSHQSPGRYEQYF.

The DNA of the CDR3 is TGCAGTGCTAGAGATGACGGGAGGCAAGAGACCCAGTACTTC. Its protein product is CSARDDGRQETQYF. This chain uses TRBV20-1 with TRBJ2-5; 7 bases are shared with TRBD2. The ends lost 0 bases at V and 2 bases at J; junction bases unmatched: 3. The germline gives CDR1 DFQATT, CDR2 SNEGSKA (reference sequence). The CDR3 is 14 residues long.

CDR3 protein: CASSAPGGGELFF. Here the CDR3 DNA reads TGTGCCAGCAGTGCCCCCGGTGGCGGGGAGCTGTTTTTT. The chain is built from TRBV6-4 and TRBJ2-2; D remains ambiguous. The CDR3 covers 13 residues. Germline V lookup: CDR1 MRHNA, CDR2 SNTAGT. V gave up 4 bases and J gave up 7 bases, with 10 bases separating them.

This chain uses TRBV28 with TRBJ2-7, with 10 bases aligning to TRBD2. The CDR3 totals 15 residues. The germline CDR1 and CDR2 sequences are MDHEN and SYDVKM. The V and J ends lost 4 bases and 1 base, in that order; junction bases with no gene match: 4. DNA of the CDR3: TGTGCCAGCAGTTCGGGGACTAGCGAATCCTACGAGCAGTACGTC. This sequence encodes CASSSGTSESYEQYV.

CDR3 sequence: CASSDRVYGYTF. The CDR3 coding sequence is TGTGCCAGCAGTGACAGGGTATATGGCTACACCTTC. V is TRBV6-5 and J is TRBJ1-2; 7 bases align to TRBD1. CDR3 length equals 12 residues. The germline V gene encodes CDR1 MNHEY and CDR2 SVGAGI. V lost 5 bases and J lost 5; bases outside the gene matches: 2.

The rearrangement uses TRBV10-3 and TRBJ2-1, with D hard to call. Germline loops: CDR1 ENHRY, CDR2 SYGVKD. Trimming took 10 bases from V and 8 from J, leaving 12 bases between them. The CDR3 runs 11 residues. In nucleotides, the CDR3 is TGTGCCACCCGGAGAAGCGATGAGCAGTTCTTC. Protein: CATRRSDEQFF.

This sequence joins TRBV7-2 and TRBJ2-7; D tentatively reads TRBD1 or TRBD2 (5 bases each). This CDR3 spans 14 amino acids. Germline CDR1 reads SGHTA; CDR2 reads FQGNSA. The V and J ends lost 4 bases and 3 bases respectively, with 13 bases between them. CDR3 in amino acids: CASSSESGRYEQYF. CDR3 DNA: TGTGCCAGCAGCTCCGAGTCGGGGCGCTACGAGCAGTACTTC.

V is TRBV9 and J is TRBJ2-3; D gene uncertain. Germline V gene data show CDR1 as SGDLS and CDR2 as YYNGEE. This CDR3 contains 15 residues. Trimming left V 2 bases short and J 1 base short, with 11 bases between. The CDR3 protein is CASSVNPTGTDTQYF. CDR3 sequence (DNA): TGTGCCAGCAGCGTCAATCCCACGGGCACAGATACGCAGTATTTT.

V gene TRBV27 combines with J gene TRBJ1-6, with a tentative D call TRBD1 (6 bases). V lost 4 bases, J lost 8 bases, and 12 bases lay in between. This CDR3 contains 14 residues. Per the germline V gene, CDR1 is MNHEY and CDR2 is SMNVEV (reference sequence). The CDR3 nucleotides are TGTGCCAGCAGTTGGTCGGGGGCTGATTCACCCCTCCACTTT. Its translation is CASSWSGADSPLHF.